This T cell receptor (beta chain) comes out of a study of Graves' ophthalmopathy and Graves' hyperthyroidism. Study-wide background: Calling hyperthyroidism stable required that no ophthalmopathy show up within 18 months of follow-up.

Amplifying from RNA transcripts, the study obtained TCR beta CDR3 regions. A first-round RT-PCR used HTBI primers, followed by a second-round multiplex PCR. A single record per CDR3 protein comes from TCRdb applying MiXCR to the multiplex PCR reads. The sample includes around 590,000 distinct CDR3 sequences, less than 40% of them seen just once. The clonotype originates from an adult man with Graves' hyperthyroidism. The specimen sequenced was peripheral blood or thyroid tissue (not recorded which).

CDR3 sequence (DNA): TGCGCCAGCAGCTTGACCAGACAGCAAGACGGCGGGGAGCTGTTTTTT. It specifies CASSLTRQQDGGELFF. V gene TRBV5-1 combines with J gene TRBJ2-2; weak D call: TRBD1 (5 bases). V was trimmed by 1 base and J by 7 bases, leaving 17 bases between them. Germline V gives CDR1 SGHRS, CDR2 YFSETQ. The CDR3 contains 16 residues. Variable domain in full (rest from reference TRBV5-1 and TRBJ2-2): KAGVTQTPRYLIKTRGQQVTLSCSPISGHRSVSWYQQTPGQGLQFLFEYFSETQRNKGNFPGRFSGRQFSNSRSEMNVSTLELGDSALYLCASSLTRQQDGGELFFGEGSRLTVL.